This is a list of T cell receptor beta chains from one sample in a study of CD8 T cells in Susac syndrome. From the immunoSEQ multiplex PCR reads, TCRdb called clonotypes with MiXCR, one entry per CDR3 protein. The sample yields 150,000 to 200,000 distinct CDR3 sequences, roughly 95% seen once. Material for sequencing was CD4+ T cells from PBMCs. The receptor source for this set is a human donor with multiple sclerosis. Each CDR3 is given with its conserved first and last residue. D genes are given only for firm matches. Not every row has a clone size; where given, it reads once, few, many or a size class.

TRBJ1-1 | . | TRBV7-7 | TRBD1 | CASSLDRGTEAFF | TGTGCCAGCAGCTTAGACAGGGGTACTGAAGCTTTCTTT
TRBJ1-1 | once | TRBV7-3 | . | CASSFSGGITKAFF | TGTGCCAGCAGCTTCTCCGGCGGGATCACAAAAGCTTTCTTT
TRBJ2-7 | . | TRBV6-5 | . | CASSYSKKSSYEQYF | TGTGCCAGCAGTTACTCGAAGAAGAGCTCCTACGAGCAGTACTTC
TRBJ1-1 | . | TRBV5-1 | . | CASIDSGNTEAFF | TGCGCCAGCATTGATAGTGGGAACACTGAAGCTTTCTTT
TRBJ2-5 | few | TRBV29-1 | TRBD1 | CSVDRGPQETQYF | TGCAGCGTCGACAGGGGACCCCAAGAGACCCAGTACTTC
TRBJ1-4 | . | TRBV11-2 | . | CASSLVGGTTNEKLFF | TGTGCCAGCAGCTTAGTAGGCGGGACAACTAATGAAAAACTGTTTTTT
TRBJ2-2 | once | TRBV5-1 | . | CASSWNPGQTRLGGELFF | TGCGCCAGCAGCTGGAACCCAGGACAGACCCGCTTAGGCGGGGAGCTGTTTTTT
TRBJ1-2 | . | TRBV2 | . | CASRGGTVYYGYTF | TGTGCCAGCAGGGGCGGGACGGTGTACTATGGCTACACCTTC
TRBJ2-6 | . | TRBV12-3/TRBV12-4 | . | CAIYSGANVLTF | TGTGCCATCTACTCTGGGGCCAACGTCCTGACTTTC
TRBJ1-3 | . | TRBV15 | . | CATSRAGAGNTIYF | TGTGCCACCAGCAGAGCAGGGGCTGGAAACACCATATATTTT
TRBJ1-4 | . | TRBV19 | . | CASKTRNNEKLFF | TGTGCCAGTAAGACACGAAATAATGAAAAACTGTTTTTT
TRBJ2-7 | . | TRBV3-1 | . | CASSQDRVVGREQYF | TGTGCCAGCAGCCAAGATCGGGTGGTCGGCCGCGAGCAGTACTTC
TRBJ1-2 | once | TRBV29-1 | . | CSVLGNYGYTF | TGCAGCGTTTTGGGAAACTATGGCTACACCTTC
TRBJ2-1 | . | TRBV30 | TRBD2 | CAWATSGSEQFF | TGTGCCTGGGCGACTAGCGGTTCGGAGCAGTTCTTC
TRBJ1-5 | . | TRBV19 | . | CASSLQNQPQHF | TGTGCCAGTAGTTTACAGAATCAGCCCCAGCATTTT
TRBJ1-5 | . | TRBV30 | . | CAWSPPGTQDQPQHF | TGTGCCTGGAGCCCCCCCGGGACTCAAGATCAGCCCCAGCATTTT
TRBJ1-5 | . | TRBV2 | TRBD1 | CASSAETGVNQPQHF | TGTGCCAGCAGTGCCGAGACAGGGGTCAATCAGCCCCAGCATTTT
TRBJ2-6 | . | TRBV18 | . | CASSRPGSPASGANVLTF | TGTGCCAGCTCACGACCAGGGTCCCCTGCCTCTGGGGCCAACGTCCTGACTTTC
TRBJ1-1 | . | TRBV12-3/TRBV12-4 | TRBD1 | CASSPGTGTMNTEAFF | TGTGCCAGCAGTCCCGGGACAGGGACCATGAACACTGAAGCTTTCTTT
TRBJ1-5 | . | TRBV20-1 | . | CSACRYYSNQPQHF | TGCAGTGCATGCAGGTACTATAGCAATCAGCCCCAGCATTTT
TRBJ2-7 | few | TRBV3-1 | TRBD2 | CASSQAVWAGAYEQYF | TGTGCCAGCAGCCAAGCGGTTTGGGCGGGAGCCTACGAGCAGTACTTC
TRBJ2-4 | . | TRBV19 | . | CASSTIGTVNIQYF | TGTGCCAGTAGTACTATCGGGACCGTAAACATTCAGTACTTC
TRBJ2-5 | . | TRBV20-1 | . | CSAALQTQYF | TGCAGTGCTGCCCTTCAGACCCAGTACTTC
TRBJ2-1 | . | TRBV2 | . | CASSDESSSYNEQFF | TGTGCCAGCAGTGACGAGTCAAGCTCCTACAATGAGCAGTTCTTC
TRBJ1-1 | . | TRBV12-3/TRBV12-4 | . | CASSPPGLNTEAFF | TGTGCCAGCAGTCCCCCGGGCCTTAACACTGAAGCTTTCTTT
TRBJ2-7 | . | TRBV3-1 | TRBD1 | CASRHRDSVYEQYF | TGTGCCAGCAGGCACCGGGACAGCGTTTACGAGCAGTACTTC
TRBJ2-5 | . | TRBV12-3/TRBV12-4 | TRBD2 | CASRSVAGETQYF | TGTGCCAGCCGCTCGGTAGCGGGAGAGACCCAGTACTTC
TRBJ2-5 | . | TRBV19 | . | CASRDQETQYF | TGTGCCAGTAGGGATCAAGAGACCCAGTACTTC
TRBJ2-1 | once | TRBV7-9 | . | CASSKGSYNEQFF | TGTGCCAGCAGTAAAGGGTCTTACAATGAGCAGTTCTTC
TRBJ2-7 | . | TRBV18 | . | CASSPPTSAIYEQYF | TGTGCCAGCTCACCACCTACGAGCGCCATCTACGAGCAGTACTTC
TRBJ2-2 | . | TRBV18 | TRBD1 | CATKDQGDTGELFF | TGTGCCACCAAAGACCAGGGGGACACCGGGGAGCTGTTTTTT
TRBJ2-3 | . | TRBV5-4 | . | CASSPRWGQDTQYF | TGTGCCAGCAGCCCCCGGTGGGGGCAAGATACGCAGTATTTT